A selection of T cell receptor beta chains follows, all from one sample in a study of control samples from healthy donors and cancer patients. Assay: immunoSEQ multiplex PCR; the TCRdb copy retains only in-frame clones and omits some. The sample has about 94,000 clones, just over 90% seen once. The sample taken for sequencing was blood. These receptors originate from a woman aged 18-29 years in good health. Each CDR3 is given with its conserved first and last residue. The order of the fields is clone size, V gene, CDR3 protein. Not every row has a clone size; where given, it reads once, few, many or a size class.

>-|TRBV7-3
CASSLFEGGITEAFF
>-|TRBV10-1
CASPRSGTASRKQYF
>-|TRBV21-1
CASSKKKGTGGEGTEAFF
>-|TRBV11-3
CASSFGEGYTF
>-|TRBV11-2
CASSPSSFWDEQFF
>-|TRBV14
CASSQKTPLISPLHF
>-|TRBV12-3/TRBV12-4
CASSSITEAFF
>-|TRBV10-3
CAISEFGPNQPQHF
>-|TRBV6-1
CASSEARADPYNSPLHF
>-|TRBV7-3
CASSAIDINYGYTF
>-|TRBV2
CASSDSSITEAFF
>-|TRBV20-1
CSASQGTNEKLFF
>-|TRBV5-1
CASSLDTQYF
>-|TRBV4-1
CASSQGPHSNQPQHF
>once|TRBV18
CASTQIAGSGANVLTF
>-|TRBV6-2/TRBV6-3
CASSSPERSYNEQFF
>few|TRBV2
CASNQPPHQAEQYF
>few|TRBV20-1
CSARQGYEQYF
>-|TRBV5-1
CASSPSTNSYEQYF
>few|TRBV19
CASSMPGSVGTDTQYF
>-|TRBV4-1
CASSQGGLTTNEKLFF
>-|TRBV7-9
CASSFTLNTGELFF
>-|TRBV5-1
CASSLVGQGAPDEQYF